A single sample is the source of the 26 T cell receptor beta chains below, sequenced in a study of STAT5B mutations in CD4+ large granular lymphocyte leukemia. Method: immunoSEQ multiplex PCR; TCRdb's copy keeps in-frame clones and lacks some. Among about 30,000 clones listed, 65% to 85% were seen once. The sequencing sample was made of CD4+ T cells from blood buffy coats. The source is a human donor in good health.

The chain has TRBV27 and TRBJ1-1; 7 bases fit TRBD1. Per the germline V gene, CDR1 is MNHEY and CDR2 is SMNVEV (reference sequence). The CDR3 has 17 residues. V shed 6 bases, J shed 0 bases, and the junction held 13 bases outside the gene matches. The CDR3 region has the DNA TGTGCCAGCAGCCCGTTGGCCCCGGGACAGCTGAACACTGAAGCTTTCTTT. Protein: CASSPLAPGQLNTEAFF.

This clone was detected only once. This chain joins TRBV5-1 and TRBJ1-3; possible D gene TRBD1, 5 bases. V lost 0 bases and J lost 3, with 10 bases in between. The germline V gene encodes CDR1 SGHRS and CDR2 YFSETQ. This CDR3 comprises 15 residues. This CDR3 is CASSLDAGGGNTIYF. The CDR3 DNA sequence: TGCGCCAGCAGCTTGGATGCGGGGGGTGGAAACACCATATATTTT.

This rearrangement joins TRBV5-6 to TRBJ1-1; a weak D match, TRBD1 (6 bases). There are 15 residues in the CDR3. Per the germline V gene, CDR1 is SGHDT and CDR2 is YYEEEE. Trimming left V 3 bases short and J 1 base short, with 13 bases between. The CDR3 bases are TGTGCCAGCAGCTGGGCACAGGGCCCGAACACTGAAGCTTTCTTT. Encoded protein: CASSWAQGPNTEAFF.

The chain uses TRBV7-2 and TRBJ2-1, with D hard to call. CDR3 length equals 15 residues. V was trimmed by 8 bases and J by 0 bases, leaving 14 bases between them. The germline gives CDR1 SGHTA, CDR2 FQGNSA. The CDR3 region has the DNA TGTGCCAGCCACAACCAGGTGCCCTCCTACAATGAGCAGTTCTTC. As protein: CASHNQVPSYNEQFF.

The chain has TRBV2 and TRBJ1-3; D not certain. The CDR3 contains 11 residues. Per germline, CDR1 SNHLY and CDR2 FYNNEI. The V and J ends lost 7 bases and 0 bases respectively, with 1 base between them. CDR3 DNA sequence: TGTGCCAGCAACTCTGGAAACACCATATATTTT. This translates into CASNSGNTIYF. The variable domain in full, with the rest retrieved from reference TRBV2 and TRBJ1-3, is EPEVTQTPSHQVTQMGQEVILRCVPISNHLYFYWYRQILGQKVEFLVSFYNNEISEKSEIFDDQFSVERPDGSNFTLKIRSTKLEDSAMYFCASNSGNTIYFGEGSWLTVV.

CDR3 sequence (DNA): TGTGCCAGCAGTTATCTGGGGGAGCCCCAGCATTTT. It specifies CASSYLGEPQHF. V usage is TRBV6-5 and J usage is TRBJ1-5; D is possibly TRBD1 (5 bases). The CDR3 has 12 residues. Germline CDR1 is MNHEY and CDR2 is SVGAGI. V gave up 3 bases and J gave up 8 bases, with 8 bases separating them.

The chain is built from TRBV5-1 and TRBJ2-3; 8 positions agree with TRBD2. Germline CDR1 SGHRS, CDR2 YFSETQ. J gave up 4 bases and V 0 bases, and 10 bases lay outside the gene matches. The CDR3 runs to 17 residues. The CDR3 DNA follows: TGCGCCAGCAGCTTGGTGGGTCGAGCGGGGGAGGCAGATACGCAGTATTTT. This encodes CASSLVGRAGEADTQYF. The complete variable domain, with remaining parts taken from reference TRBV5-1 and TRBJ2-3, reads KAGVTQTPRYLIKTRGQQVTLSCSPISGHRSVSWYQQTPGQGLQFLFEYFSETQRNKGNFPGRFSGRQFSNSRSEMNVSTLELGDSALYLCASSLVGRAGEADTQYFGPGTRLTVL.

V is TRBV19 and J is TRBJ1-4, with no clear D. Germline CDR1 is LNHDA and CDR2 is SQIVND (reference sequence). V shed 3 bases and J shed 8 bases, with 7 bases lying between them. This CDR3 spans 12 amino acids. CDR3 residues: CASSIISEKLFF. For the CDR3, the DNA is TGTGCCAGTAGTATTATTTCGGAAAAACTGTTTTTT.

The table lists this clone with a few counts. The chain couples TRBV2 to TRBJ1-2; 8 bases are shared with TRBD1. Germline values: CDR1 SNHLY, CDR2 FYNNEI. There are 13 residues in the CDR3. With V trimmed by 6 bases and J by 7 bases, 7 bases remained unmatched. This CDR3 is CASRGQEGIGYTF. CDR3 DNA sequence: TGTGCCAGCAGGGGACAGGAAGGGATTGGCTACACCTTC.

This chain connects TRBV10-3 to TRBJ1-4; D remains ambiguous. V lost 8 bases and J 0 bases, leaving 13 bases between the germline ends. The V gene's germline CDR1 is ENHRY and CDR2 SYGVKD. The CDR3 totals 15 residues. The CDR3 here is CAIGNSAATNEKLFF. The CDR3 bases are TGTGCCATCGGGAACAGCGCCGCAACTAATGAAAAACTGTTTTTT.

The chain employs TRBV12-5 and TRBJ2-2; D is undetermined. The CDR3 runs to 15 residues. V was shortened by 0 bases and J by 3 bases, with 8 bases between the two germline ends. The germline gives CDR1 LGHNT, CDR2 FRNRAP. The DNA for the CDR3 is TGTGCTAGTGGTTTGGTAGAGAGAGACACCGGGGAGCTGTTTTTT. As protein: CASGLVERDTGELFF.

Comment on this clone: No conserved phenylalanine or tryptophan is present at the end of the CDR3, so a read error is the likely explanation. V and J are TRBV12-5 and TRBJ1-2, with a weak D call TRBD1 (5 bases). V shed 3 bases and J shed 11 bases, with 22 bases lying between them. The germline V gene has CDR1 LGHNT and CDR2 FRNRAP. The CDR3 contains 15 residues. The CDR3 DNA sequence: TGTGCTAGTGGTTTAGATAGAGTAGGGACCGAGGGATACACCCTC. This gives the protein CASGLDRVGTEGYTL.

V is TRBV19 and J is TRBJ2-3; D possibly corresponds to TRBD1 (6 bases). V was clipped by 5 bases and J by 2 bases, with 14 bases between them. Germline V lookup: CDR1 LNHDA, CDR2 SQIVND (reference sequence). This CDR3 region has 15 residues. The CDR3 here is CASSPQGINTDTQYF. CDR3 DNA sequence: TGTGCCAGTAGTCCTCAGGGGATAAACACAGATACGCAGTATTTT. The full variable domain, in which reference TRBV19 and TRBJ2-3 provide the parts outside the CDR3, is DGGITQSPKYLFRKEGQNVTLSCEQNLNHDAMYWYRQDPGQGLRLIYYSQIVNDFQKGDIAEGYSVSREKKESFPLTVTSAQKNPTAFYLCASSPQGINTDTQYFGPGTRLTVL.

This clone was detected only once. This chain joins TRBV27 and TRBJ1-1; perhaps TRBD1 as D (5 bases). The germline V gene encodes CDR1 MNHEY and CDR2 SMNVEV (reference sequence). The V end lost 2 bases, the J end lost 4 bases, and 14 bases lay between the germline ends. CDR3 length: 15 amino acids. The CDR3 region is CASSLLQGLGTEAFF. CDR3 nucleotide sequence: TGTGCCAGCAGTTTACTCCAGGGTTTGGGCACTGAAGCTTTCTTT.

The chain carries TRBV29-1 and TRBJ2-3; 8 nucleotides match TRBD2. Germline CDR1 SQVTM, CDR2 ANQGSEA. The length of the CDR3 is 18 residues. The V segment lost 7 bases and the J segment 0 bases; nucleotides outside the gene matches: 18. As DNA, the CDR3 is TGCAGCGGGTCGCGGGGGGACGGGTGGCAGCGTAGCACAGATACGCAGTATTTT. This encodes CSGSRGDGWQRSTDTQYF.

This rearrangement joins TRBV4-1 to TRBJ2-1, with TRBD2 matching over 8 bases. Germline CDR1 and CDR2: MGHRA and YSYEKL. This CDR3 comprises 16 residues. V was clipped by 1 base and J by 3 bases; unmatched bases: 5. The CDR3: CASSQGGLAGYNEQFF. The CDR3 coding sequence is TGCGCCAGCAGCCAAGGGGGCCTAGCGGGCTACAATGAGCAGTTCTTC.

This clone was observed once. CDR3 region: CASSRGGDQETQYF. The DNA of the CDR3 is TGTGCCAGCAGTCGAGGGGGGGACCAAGAGACCCAGTACTTC. The chain has TRBV6-6 and TRBJ2-5; TRBD2 is a possible D gene (7 bases). Germline V gene sequence: CDR1 MNHNY, CDR2 SVGAGI (reference sequence). The V gene lost 5 bases and the J gene lost 0 bases, with 10 bases spanning the gap. The CDR3 sequence is 14 residues long.

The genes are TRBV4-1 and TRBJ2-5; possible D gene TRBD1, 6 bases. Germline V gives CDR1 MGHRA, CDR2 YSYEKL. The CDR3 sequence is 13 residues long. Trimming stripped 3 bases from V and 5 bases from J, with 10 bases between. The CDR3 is CASSQGAWETQYF. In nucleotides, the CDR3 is TGCGCCAGCAGCCAGGGGGCTTGGGAGACCCAGTACTTC.

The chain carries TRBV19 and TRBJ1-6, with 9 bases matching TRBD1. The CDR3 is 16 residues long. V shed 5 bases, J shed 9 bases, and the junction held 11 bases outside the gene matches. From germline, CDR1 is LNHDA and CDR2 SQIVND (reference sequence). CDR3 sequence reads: CASSPNLGTGSSPLHF. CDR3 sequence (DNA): TGTGCCAGTAGTCCCAACCTAGGGACAGGGTCTTCACCCCTCCACTTT.

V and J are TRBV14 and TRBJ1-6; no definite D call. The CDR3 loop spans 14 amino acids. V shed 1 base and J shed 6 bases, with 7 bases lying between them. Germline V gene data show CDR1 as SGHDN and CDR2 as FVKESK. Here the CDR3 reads CASSQGITNSPLHF. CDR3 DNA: TGTGCCAGCAGCCAAGGGATCACTAATTCACCCCTCCACTTT.

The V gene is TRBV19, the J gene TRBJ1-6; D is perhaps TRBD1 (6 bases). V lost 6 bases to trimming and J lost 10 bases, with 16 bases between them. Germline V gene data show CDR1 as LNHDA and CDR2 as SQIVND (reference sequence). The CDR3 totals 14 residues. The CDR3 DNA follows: TGTGCCAGTAGGGAACAGGGACAAGGGTCACCCCTCCACTTT. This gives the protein CASREQGQGSPLHF.

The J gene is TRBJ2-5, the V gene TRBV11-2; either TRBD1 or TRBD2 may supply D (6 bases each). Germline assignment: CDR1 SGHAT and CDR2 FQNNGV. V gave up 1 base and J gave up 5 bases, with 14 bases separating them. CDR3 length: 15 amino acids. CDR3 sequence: CASSLVVVGGETQYF. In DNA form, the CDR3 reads TGTGCCAGCAGCTTAGTGGTCGTCGGGGGCGAGACCCAGTACTTC. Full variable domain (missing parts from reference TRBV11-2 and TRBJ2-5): EAGVAQSPRYKIIEKRQSVAFWCNPISGHATLYWYQQILGQGPKLLIQFQNNGVVDDSQLPKDRFSAERLKGVDSTLKIQPAKLEDSAVYLCASSLVVVGGETQYFGPGTRLLVL.

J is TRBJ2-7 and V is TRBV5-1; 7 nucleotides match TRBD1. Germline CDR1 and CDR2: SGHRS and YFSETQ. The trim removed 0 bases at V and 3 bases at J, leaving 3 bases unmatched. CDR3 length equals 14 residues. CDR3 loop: CASSLDRGHYEQYF. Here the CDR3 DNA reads TGCGCCAGCAGCTTGGACAGGGGTCACTACGAGCAGTACTTC.

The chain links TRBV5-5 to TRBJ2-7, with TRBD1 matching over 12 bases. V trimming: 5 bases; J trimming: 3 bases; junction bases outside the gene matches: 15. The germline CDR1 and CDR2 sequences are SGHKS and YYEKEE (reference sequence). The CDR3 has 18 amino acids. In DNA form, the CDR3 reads TGTGCCAGCAGTTCCGGGACAGGGGGCCTTCAATCCCTCTACGAGCAGTACTTC. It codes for CASSSGTGGLQSLYEQYF.

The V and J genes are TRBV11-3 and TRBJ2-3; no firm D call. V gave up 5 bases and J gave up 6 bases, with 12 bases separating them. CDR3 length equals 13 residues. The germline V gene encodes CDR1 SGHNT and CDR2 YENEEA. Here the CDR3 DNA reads TGTGCCAGCAGCCTCAATAACATGGATACGCAGTATTTT. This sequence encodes CASSLNNMDTQYF. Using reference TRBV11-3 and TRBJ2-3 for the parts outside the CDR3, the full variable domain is EAGVVQSPRYKIIEKKQPVAFWCNPISGHNTLYWYLQNLGQGPELLIRYENEEAVDDSQLPKDRFSAERLKGVDSTLKIQPAELGDSAVYLCASSLNNMDTQYFGPGTRLTVL.

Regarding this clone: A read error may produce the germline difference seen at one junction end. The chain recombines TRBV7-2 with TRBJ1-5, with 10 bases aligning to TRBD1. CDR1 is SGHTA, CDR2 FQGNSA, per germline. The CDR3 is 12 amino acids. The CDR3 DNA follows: TGTGCCCATAAACACCCGGACAGGGGGTCCTTCTTT. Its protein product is CAHKHPDRGSFF.